The clone carrying this T cell receptor beta chain was detected only once. Study processing details: Quantification of nucleated cells was approximated via reference gene primer amplification. The method was immunoSEQ multiplex PCR; TCRdb's version includes in-frame clones alone and lacks a portion of them. V and J calls and clone size are given by that table; D and trimming were obtained from the DNA. The table records some 71,000 clones, 75% to 95% of them present only once. This sample was included in a study of blood T cell repertoires in COVID-19. Whole-study context: Acute-phase and convalescent COVID-19 samples originated in the United States, Italy and Spain. T cells, B-cell-depleted T cells, or PBMCs provided the cDNA or gDNA that served as material.

The CDR3 extends over 15 amino acids. Germline V CDR1 and CDR2: SGHAT, FQNNGV. With 3 bases clipped from V and 8 bases from J, the junction kept 11 bases outside the gene matches. The TCR originated in a woman between 18 and 29 years old with acute or convalescent COVID-19. The V and J genes are TRBV11-2 and TRBJ1-1; 8 bases fit TRBD1. Sequences were obtained from peripheral blood. The CDR3 protein is CASSLKTGVDQEAFF. CDR3 DNA sequence: TGTGCCAGCAGCTTGAAGACAGGGGTAGACCAGGAAGCTTTCTTT. Looking up the rest from reference TRBV11-2 and TRBJ1-1 gives the full variable domain: EAGVAQSPRYKIIEKRQSVAFWCNPISGHATLYWYQQILGQGPKLLIQFQNNGVVDDSQLPKDRFSAERLKGVDSTLKIQPAKLEDSAVYLCASSLKTGVDQEAFFGQGTRLTVV.